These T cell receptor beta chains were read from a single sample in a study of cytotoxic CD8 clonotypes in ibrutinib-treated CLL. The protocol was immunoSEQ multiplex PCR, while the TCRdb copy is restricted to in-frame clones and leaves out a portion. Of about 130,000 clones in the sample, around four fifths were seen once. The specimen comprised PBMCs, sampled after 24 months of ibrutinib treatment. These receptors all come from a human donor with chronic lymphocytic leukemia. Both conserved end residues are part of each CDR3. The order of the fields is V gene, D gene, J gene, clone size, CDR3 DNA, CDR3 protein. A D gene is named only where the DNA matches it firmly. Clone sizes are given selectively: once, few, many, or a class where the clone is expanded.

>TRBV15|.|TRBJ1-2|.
TGTGCCACCAGCAGGGGGGGTGGCTATGGCTACACCTTC
CATSRGGGYGYTF
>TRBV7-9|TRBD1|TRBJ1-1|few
TGTGCCAGCAGCTTAGTATCGGGGACAGGGCGCACTGAAGCTTTCTTT
CASSLVSGTGRTEAFF
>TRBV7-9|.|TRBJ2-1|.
TGTGCCAGCAGCTCGTCTGGGGGGCCCAATGAGCAGTTCTTC
CASSSSGGPNEQFF
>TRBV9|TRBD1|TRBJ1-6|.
TGTGCCAGCAGCGTAGGTACTCCAGGGGGAGGTTCACCCCTCCACTTT
CASSVGTPGGGSPLHF
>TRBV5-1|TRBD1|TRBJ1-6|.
TGCGCCAGCAGCTTGTTAGGTACAGGGGGTTCTTCACCCCTCCACTTT
CASSLLGTGGSSPLHF
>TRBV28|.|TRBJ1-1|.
TGTGCCAGCAGTTCCAGCCCCGGGACACCGAACACTGAAGCTTTCTTT
CASSSSPGTPNTEAFF
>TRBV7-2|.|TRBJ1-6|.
TGTGCCAGCAGCTTTAGTAGGGGGTTCGGCAGCTCCTATAATTCACCCCTCCACTTT
CASSFSRGFGSSYNSPLHF
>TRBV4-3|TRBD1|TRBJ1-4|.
TGCGCCAGCAGCCAAGAACAGGGGCTGGTTAATGAAAAACTGTTTTTT
CASSQEQGLVNEKLFF
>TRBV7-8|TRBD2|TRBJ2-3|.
TGTGCCAGCAGTTCTACTAGCGGGGATACAGATACGCAGTATTTT
CASSSTSGDTDTQYF
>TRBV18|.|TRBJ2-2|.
TGTGCCAGCCGCAGGGGGGGCCCGAACACCGGGGAGCTGTTTTTT
CASRRGGPNTGELFF
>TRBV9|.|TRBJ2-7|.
TGTGCCAGCAGCGTAGGGTCTATTTCCTACGAGCAGTACTTC
CASSVGSISYEQYF